This T cell receptor beta chain was sequenced for a study of blood T cell repertoires in COVID-19. For the study at large: The samples span acute and convalescent COVID-19 from the United States, Italy and Spain.

Participants had their cohort set by participant-reported clinical history. The CDR3 runs to 15 residues. Germline V CDR1 and CDR2: MDHEN, SYDVKM. With V trimmed by 3 bases and J by 3 bases, 6 bases remained unmatched. Authors' methods: Counts of nucleated cells, estimated from reference gene primer amplification, were obtained. TCRdb's copy holds only in-frame clones and misses some; the assay was immunoSEQ multiplex PCR. Clonal size and the V and J genes are those of that table, whereas D and trimming came from the DNA. The sample consists of roughly 200,000 clones, roughly 90% of them appearing once.

Source material: PBMCs or T cells enriched from blood (not recorded which). This sequence originates from a man between 18 and 29 years old with acute COVID-19. The chain employs TRBV28 and TRBJ2-7, with 9 positions matching TRBD2. The DNA of the CDR3 is TGTGCCAGCAGTTTCTACTTTAGCGGGAGCTACGAGCAGTACTTC. Its protein product is CASSFYFSGSYEQYF. The complete variable domain, with remaining parts taken from reference TRBV28 and TRBJ2-7, reads DVKVTQSSRYLVKRTGEKVFLECVQDMDHENMFWYRQDPGLGLRLIYFSYDVKMKEKGDIPEGYSVSREKKERFSLILESASTNQTSMYLCASSFYFSGSYEQYFGPGTRLTVT.